The 10 T cell receptor beta chains below were found in one sample sequenced in a study of T cells in women clearing cervical HPV infection. Libraries were prepared by immunoSEQ multiplex PCR; TCRdb keeps only in-frame clonotypes and omits some of them. The data include tens of thousands of clones; the top ten clones carry roughly 6.5%. The specimen was blood buffy coat. Source of these receptors: a woman between 18 and 70 years old with a cervical HPV16 infection that either progressed to CIN3+ or cleared (not recorded which).

Comment on this clone: The read ends 3 residues shy of where the CDR3 ends; the end is completed using the germline J gene. The V call is TRBV19, the J call TRBJ1-1, with a tentative D call TRBD1 (5 bases). Germline CDR1 reads LNHDA; CDR2 reads SQIVND (reference sequence). The CDR3 consists of 18 residues. The sequenced part of the CDR3 DNA is TGTGCCAGTAGTATAGGGTCTAGCGGGGGTTCTCGGGGGGAGACA. This gives the protein CASSIGSSGGSRGET. The whole CDR3 is CASSIGSSGGSRGETAFF.

In the case of this clone: The read falls 3 residues short of the CDR3 end, and the missing part is taken from the germline J gene. The rearrangement links TRBV29-1 to TRBJ2-5; 7 bases agree with TRBD2. CDR3 length: 14 amino acids. V dropped 3 bases and J dropped 4; count of bases not matched to a gene: 8. Germline V gene lookup returns CDR1 SQVTM and CDR2 ANQGSEA. The DNA read from the CDR3 is TGCAGCGTTGAGAAGGGGACGGGGGGAGAGACC. Its protein product is CSVEKGTGGET. The entire CDR3 is CSVEKGTGGETQYF.

This clone registers medium-sized (0.01 to 0.1%) by frequency. The CDR3 goes on 3 residues after the read ends, and that part is filled in from the germline J gene. J is TRBJ2-3 and V is TRBV7-3; 8 nucleotides line up with TRBD2. Germline CDR1 and CDR2: SGHTA and FQGTGA. The CDR3 length is 14 residues. J gave up 2 bases and V 5 bases, and 3 bases lay outside the gene matches. The CDR3 loop is CASSPGGVTDTQYF. CDR3 DNA (partial): TGTGCCAGCAGCCCCGGGGGGGTCACAGATACG.

In regard to this clone: The CDR3 goes on 3 residues after the read ends, and that part is filled in from the germline J gene. The rearrangement links TRBV7-2 to TRBJ2-2, with a weak D call TRBD2 (6 bases). Per germline, CDR1 SGHTA and CDR2 FQGNSA. CDR3 length: 15 amino acids. The sequenced CDR3 bases are TGTGCCAGCAGCCCCGGAGGAGGGGCTGGTGAAAAG. This codes for CASSPGGGAGEK. The whole CDR3 protein reads CASSPGGGAGEKLFF. Full variable domain (outside the CDR3, taken from reference TRBV7-2 and TRBJ2-2): GAGVSQSPSNKVTEKGKDVELRCDPISGHTALYWYRQSLGQGLEFLIYFQGNSAPDKSGLPSDRFSAERTGGSVSTLTIQRTQQEDSAVYLCASSPGGGAGEKLFFGEGSRLTVL.

About this clone: The CDR3 is cut off 3 residues early in the read; its end comes from the germline J gene. This chain uses TRBV5-1 with TRBJ1-6, with 9 bases that match TRBD1. The CDR3 is 14 amino acids. CDR1 and CDR2 from the germline V gene are SGHRS and YFSETQ. The CDR3 region is CASSAGQGKGPLHF. CDR3 bases read: TGCGCCAGCAGCGCGGGACAGGGTAAAGGGCCC. The complete variable domain, with remaining parts taken from reference TRBV5-1 and TRBJ1-6, reads KAGVTQTPRYLIKTRGQQVTLSCSPISGHRSVSWYQQTPGQGLQFLFEYFSETQRNKGNFPGRFSGRQFSNSRSEMNVSTLELGDSALYLCASSAGQGKGPLHFGNGTRLTVT.

On this clone: The read is 3 residues too short to cover the CDR3 end, so that end is filled in from the germline J gene. The V call is TRBV30, the J call TRBJ2-1; possible D gene TRBD1, 5 bases. Trimming took 2 bases from V and 7 from J, leaving 15 bases between them. The CDR3 covers 14 residues. Germline-derived CDR1 and CDR2 are GTSNPN and SVGIG (reference sequence). The CDR3 region is CAWSPPQGPNEQFF. Incomplete CDR3 DNA: TGTGCCTGGAGTCCCCCCCAGGGCCCGAATGAG.

Note on this clone: The CDR3 end lies 3 residues beyond the end of the read and is filled in from the germline J gene. The gene calls are TRBV2 and TRBJ2-2; 10 nucleotides align to TRBD1. CDR3 length: 14 amino acids. The ends lost 6 bases at V and 6 bases at J; junction bases unmatched: 4. CDR1 is SNHLY, CDR2 FYNNEI, per germline. CDR3 bases read: TGTGCCAGCAGGCCGGACAGGGGGGCCGGGGAG. This translates into CASRPDRGAGE. The full CDR3 protein is CASRPDRGAGELFF. Variable domain in full (rest from reference TRBV2 and TRBJ2-2): EPEVTQTPSHQVTQMGQEVILRCVPISNHLYFYWYRQILGQKVEFLVSFYNNEISEKSEIFDDQFSVERPDGSNFTLKIRSTKLEDSAMYFCASRPDRGAGELFFGEGSRLTVL.

Worth noting for this clone: Read data end 3 residues before the CDR3 end; the end is taken from the germline J gene. V is TRBV7-8 and J is TRBJ1-2; D gene ambiguous. Germline CDR1 SGHVS, CDR2 FQNEAQ. The CDR3 spans 13 residues. The CDR3 sequence is CASSLNIAGGYTF. The CDR3 bases that were read are TGTGCCAGCAGCTTAAATATCGCCGGGGGC.

Details on this clone: The observed sequence ends 3 residues before the CDR3 terminus, with the missing tail filled in from the germline J gene. This chain uses TRBV30 with TRBJ2-2, with TRBD1 matching over 8 bases. V trimming: 2 bases; J trimming: 5 bases; junction bases outside the gene matches: 7. CDR1 is GTSNPN, CDR2 SVGIG, per germline (reference sequence). The CDR3 is made up of 15 amino acids. The DNA read from the CDR3 is TGTGCCTGGAGTCCTCTGGGGACAGGAACCGGGGAG. It encodes CAWSPLGTGTGE. The CDR3 in its entirety is CAWSPLGTGTGELFF.

Remarks on this clone: The CDR3 end lies 3 residues beyond the end of the read and is filled in from the germline J gene. This chain links TRBV11-2 with TRBJ1-2, with TRBD1 identical over 9 bases. This CDR3 has 15 residues. CDR1 is SGHAT and CDR2 is FQNNGV in the germline V gene. Incomplete CDR3 DNA: TGTGCCAGCAGCTTAGTTCCGGGACAGGGTTACGGC. This sequence encodes CASSLVPGQGYG. The CDR3 in its entirety is CASSLVPGQGYGYTF.